These 26 T cell receptor beta chains came from one sample sequenced in a study of T-cell memory formation after mild COVID-19. TCRdb reprocessed the 5' RACE reads via MiXCR and lists one record per CDR3 protein. The sample lists about 240,000 distinct CDR3 sequences, approximately 9% occurring once. The sequencing sample was made of PBMCs or a T cell subset sorted from them (not recorded which). Receptors originate from a young man who had mild COVID-19 (a few samples of this study predate the infection). Cell type and time point are not known.

This clonotype has at least ten counts. The junction does not match germline at one end; this may be a read error. The rearrangement joins TRBV5-1 to TRBJ2-2; D is ambiguous. Per the germline V gene, CDR1 is SGHRS and CDR2 is YFSETQ. This CDR3 is built from 12 residues. The CDR3 nucleotides are TGTGCCAGCAGCCCGAACACCGGGGAGCTGTTTTTT. It specifies CASSPNTGELFF.

V usage is TRBV6-1 and J usage is TRBJ1-5; 7 bases line up with TRBD1. V was pared by 9 bases and J by 6 bases, with 11 bases of the junction left unmatched. Per germline, CDR1 MNHNS and CDR2 SASEGT. The CDR3 contains 14 residues. The CDR3 DNA is TGTGCCAGTGTGGTAGGGGGCATAGGTCAGCCCCAGCATTTT. It yields the protein CASVVGGIGQPQHF.

The chain is built from TRBV2 and TRBJ1-1; tentatively, D is TRBD1 (6 bases). The CDR3 is 11 amino acids. The germline V gene encodes CDR1 SNHLY and CDR2 FYNNEI. V lost 1 base and J lost 12, with 9 bases in between. Here the CDR3 reads CASSEGGGPFF. DNA for the CDR3: TGTGCCAGCAGTGAAGGCGGGGGGCCTTTCTTT.

The table lists this clonotype with many counts. J is TRBJ1-2 and V is TRBV14; 9 bases map to TRBD1. Germline V CDR1 and CDR2: SGHDN, FVKESK. The CDR3 runs to 13 residues. Trimming cost V 5 bases and J 5 bases; bases outside gene matches: 3. The CDR3 DNA follows: TGTGCCAGCAGCGACAGGGGGAGTTATGGCTACACCTTC. Encoded protein: CASSDRGSYGYTF.

A few counts support this clonotype. The rearrangement links TRBV5-1 to TRBJ2-6; perhaps D is TRBD1 or TRBD2 (5 bases each). The CDR3 spans 16 residues. Trimming cost V 0 bases and J 0 bases, with 7 bases left between them. In germline, CDR1 is SGHRS, CDR2 YFSETQ. The DNA of the CDR3 is TGCGCCAGCAGCTTGGGTGGGACCTCTGGGGCCAACGTCCTGACTTTC. This sequence encodes CASSLGGTSGANVLTF.

Ten or more counts support this clonotype. This chain links TRBV18 with TRBJ2-2; a weak D match, TRBD1 (6 bases). CDR1 is KGHSH, CDR2 LQKENI, per germline. The CDR3 sequence is 16 residues long. V gave up 1 base and J gave up 5 bases, with 14 bases separating them. The CDR3 nucleotides read TGTGCCAGCTCACCACAGGGGGTTGTCCAAACCGGGGAGCTGTTTTTT. It yields the protein CASSPQGVVQTGELFF.

This clonotype was counted between two and nine times. The gene calls are TRBV20-1 and TRBJ2-7; TRBD1 or TRBD2 may be the D gene (5 bases each). Trimming took off 6 bases at V and 3 bases at J, with 18 bases between the two ends. The CDR3 has 14 amino acids. Per germline, CDR1 DFQATT and CDR2 SNEGSKA (reference sequence). CDR3 amino acids: CSAQKGTDHYEQYF. The CDR3 DNA sequence: TGCAGTGCCCAGAAGGGGACGGACCACTACGAGCAGTACTTC.

This clonotype turned up a few times. The chain joins TRBV29-1 to TRBJ2-3; 7 positions agree with TRBD2. Trimming at V came to 4 bases and at J to 4 bases, leaving 5 bases not matched to a gene. The CDR3 sequence is 13 residues long. Germline-derived CDR1 and CDR2 are SQVTM and ANQGSEA. In nucleotides, the CDR3 is TGCAGCGTTGGTGGGGGGGGTCCAGATACGCAGTATTTT. As protein: CSVGGGGPDTQYF.

The chain links TRBV7-6 to TRBJ2-7; TRBD2 agrees at 7 bases. Trimming at V came to 2 bases and at J to 3 bases, leaving 7 bases not matched to a gene. This CDR3 spans 15 amino acids. Germline CDR1 is SGHVS and CDR2 is FNYEAQ. CDR3 residues: CASSLSGGGVYEQYF. CDR3 DNA sequence: TGTGCCAGCAGCTTAAGTGGCGGGGGAGTCTACGAGCAGTACTTC.

The chain is built from TRBV4-3 and TRBJ2-1; 11 nucleotides line up with TRBD1. The CDR3 is 16 residues long. Trimming at V came to 3 bases and at J to 6 bases, leaving 7 bases not matched to a gene. CDR1 is LGHNA and CDR2 is YSLEER in the germline V gene. The CDR3 spells CASSHTGTGGFNEQFF. The CDR3 region has the DNA TGCGCCAGCAGCCATACCGGGACAGGGGGTTTCAATGAGCAGTTCTTC.

V gene TRBV7-3 combines with J gene TRBJ2-3, with D unclear. The CDR3 extends over 13 amino acids. Looked up from germline, CDR1 is SGHTA and CDR2 is FQGTGA. Trimming stripped 2 bases from V and 7 bases from J, with 10 bases between. The DNA of the CDR3 is TGTGCCAGCAGCTTAGTGCAGGCGAATACGCAGTATTTT. This sequence encodes CASSLVQANTQYF.

This clonotype was recorded many times. The chain recombines TRBV7-9 with TRBJ1-1, with D possibly TRBD1 on 6 matching bases. V was shortened by 3 bases and J by 6 bases, with 11 bases between the two germline ends. The CDR3 covers 13 residues. Germline V lookup: CDR1 SEHNR, CDR2 FQNEAQ (reference sequence). CDR3 in DNA: TGTGCCAGCAGCTTTGCGGCAGGGGCTGAAGCTTTCTTT. Translation: CASSFAAGAEAFF.

The V call is TRBV5-4, the J call TRBJ2-3, with a possible D match to TRBD2 (6 bases). CDR1 is SGHNT, CDR2 YYREEE, per germline (reference sequence). The germline V and J ends were trimmed by 0 bases and 2 bases, with 13 bases remaining between them. The CDR3 extends over 16 amino acids. The CDR3 sequence: CASSLAVWGDTDTQYF. The CDR3 DNA is TGTGCCAGCAGCTTGGCCGTATGGGGGGACACAGATACGCAGTATTTT.

The table lists this clonotype with a few counts. The chain couples TRBV15 to TRBJ2-7, with unresolved D. V was cut by 1 base and J by 1 base, with 8 bases left in between. Germline V gene data show CDR1 as LNHNV and CDR2 as YYDKDF (reference sequence). This CDR3 contains 14 residues. The CDR3: CATSRGEESYEQYF. The CDR3 DNA is TGTGCCACCAGCAGAGGAGAGGAGTCCTACGAGCAGTACTTC. Drawing the rest from reference TRBV15 and TRBJ2-7, the complete variable domain is DAMVIQNPRYQVTQFGKPVTLSCSQTLNHNVMYWYQQKSSQAPKLLFHYYDKDFNNEADTPDNFQSRRPNTSFCFLDIRSPGLGDTAMYLCATSRGEESYEQYFGPGTRLTVT.

This clonotype was seen a few times. This rearrangement joins TRBV12-3 or TRBV12-4 to TRBJ1-4, with 10 nucleotides matching TRBD1. The V and J ends lost 5 bases and 6 bases, in that order; junction bases with no gene match: 6. The length of the CDR3 is 15 residues. The CDR3 sequence is CASSGSGTGDEKLFF. The CDR3, as DNA: TGTGCCAGCAGTGGCTCTGGGACAGGGGATGAAAAACTGTTTTTT.

V and J are TRBV24-1 and TRBJ2-2, with D perhaps assigned TRBD1 or TRBD2 (5 bases each). V was cut by 5 bases and J by 4 bases, with 10 bases left in between. The germline gives CDR1 KGHDR, CDR2 SFDVKD. The CDR3 loop spans 14 amino acids. CDR3 residues: CATSGGAGTGELFF. CDR3 in DNA: TGTGCCACCAGTGGTGGGGCGGGCACCGGGGAGCTGTTTTTT.

The genes are TRBV28 and TRBJ2-7, with unresolved D. CDR3 length equals 13 residues. Germline loops: CDR1 MDHEN, CDR2 SYDVKM. V lost 2 bases, J lost 2 bases, and 7 bases lay in between. The CDR3 bases are TGTGCCAGCAGTTTAACAGATGCCTACGAGCAGTACGTC. Protein sequence: CASSLTDAYEQYV.

This clonotype was seen more than once but under ten times. V and J are TRBV7-3 and TRBJ2-3; D may be TRBD1 (5 bases). V was shortened by 2 bases and J by 2 bases, with 11 bases between the two germline ends. The CDR3 sequence is 15 residues long. Germline V CDR1 and CDR2: SGHTA, FQGTGA. CDR3 nucleotide sequence: TGTGCCAGCAGCTTACACGACAGTAACACAGATACGCAGTATTTT. It translates to CASSLHDSNTDTQYF.

The sample holds a few counts of this clonotype. The V call is TRBV20-1, the J call TRBJ2-6; 7 bases map to TRBD1. The germline gives CDR1 DFQATT, CDR2 SNEGSKA (reference sequence). CDR3 length equals 17 residues. V dropped 5 bases and J dropped 4; count of bases not matched to a gene: 14. The CDR3: CSARTTHRGTGANVLTF. CDR3 sequence (DNA): TGCAGTGCTCGTACCACACACAGGGGAACCGGGGCCAACGTCCTGACTTTC.

At least ten counts were recorded for this clonotype. The chain couples TRBV7-6 to TRBJ2-2; 10 nucleotides match TRBD1. Losses at the gene ends were 4 bases for V and 4 bases for J; bases not matched to a gene: 3. The CDR3 is made up of 15 amino acids. Looked up from germline, CDR1 is SGHVS and CDR2 is FNYEAQ. The CDR3 reads CASSSGTGVTGELFF. CDR3 coding DNA: TGTGCCAGCAGCTCCGGGACAGGGGTCACCGGGGAGCTGTTTTTT.

The chain has TRBV5-1 and TRBJ2-7, with D hard to call. Germline loops: CDR1 SGHRS, CDR2 YFSETQ. This CDR3 region has 15 residues. The V end was cut by 3 bases, the J end by 2 bases, with 15 bases between. In DNA form, the CDR3 reads TGCGCCAGCAGCTCCGGCCTACGGCAAACCTACGAGCAGTACGTC. As protein: CASSSGLRQTYEQYV.

The rearrangement uses TRBV5-1 and TRBJ2-3; perhaps TRBD1 as D (6 bases). The CDR3 consists of 13 residues. The V gene's germline CDR1 is SGHRS and CDR2 YFSETQ. V was cut by 5 bases and J by 4 bases, with 11 bases left in between. The CDR3 bases are TGCGCCAGCAGGTATAACAGGGCAGATACGCAGTATTTT. This gives the protein CASRYNRADTQYF. The full variable domain, in which reference TRBV5-1 and TRBJ2-3 provide the parts outside the CDR3, is KAGVTQTPRYLIKTRGQQVTLSCSPISGHRSVSWYQQTPGQGLQFLFEYFSETQRNKGNFPGRFSGRQFSNSRSEMNVSTLELGDSALYLCASRYNRADTQYFGPGTRLTVL.

The chain carries TRBV20-1 and TRBJ1-1, with a tentative D call TRBD1 (5 bases). Germline V gives CDR1 DFQATT, CDR2 SNEGSKA (reference sequence). This CDR3 comprises 14 residues. V was cut by 5 bases and J by 5 bases, with 18 bases left in between. The DNA of the CDR3 is TGCAGTGCTGGCCCGGGGGGGGTCGGGACTGAAGCTTTCTTT. It is translated as CSAGPGGVGTEAFF.

V and J are TRBV6-5 and TRBJ2-1; D possibly corresponds to TRBD2 (5 bases). Trimming shortened V by 7 bases and J by 10 bases, and 11 bases separated the two germline ends. Germline V gene sequence: CDR1 MNHEY, CDR2 SVGAGI. This CDR3 comprises 11 residues. The CDR3 nucleotides read TGTGCCAGCACCGGACCGGGAGAGCAGTTCTTC. It encodes CASTGPGEQFF.

CDR3 region: CATSRRLVQGRSYEQYV. Here the CDR3 DNA reads TGTGCCACCAGCAGAAGGTTGGTCCAGGGGCGCTCCTACGAGCAGTACGTC. The chain joins TRBV15 to TRBJ2-7, with a weak D call TRBD1 (6 bases). Germline CDR1 reads LNHNV; CDR2 reads YYDKDF (reference sequence). CDR3 length: 17 residues. Trimming shortened V by 2 bases and J by 0 bases, and 17 bases separated the two germline ends.

The rearrangement uses TRBV6-2 or TRBV6-3 and TRBJ2-7; D could derive from TRBD1 or TRBD2 (5 bases each). Germline loops: CDR1 MNHEY, CDR2 SVGEGT. Trimming shortened V by 4 bases and J by 4 bases, and 8 bases separated the two germline ends. The CDR3 is 12 residues long. The CDR3 loop reads CASSWDGYEQYV. The CDR3 region has the DNA TGTGCCAGCAGTTGGGACGGGTACGAGCAGTACGTC.